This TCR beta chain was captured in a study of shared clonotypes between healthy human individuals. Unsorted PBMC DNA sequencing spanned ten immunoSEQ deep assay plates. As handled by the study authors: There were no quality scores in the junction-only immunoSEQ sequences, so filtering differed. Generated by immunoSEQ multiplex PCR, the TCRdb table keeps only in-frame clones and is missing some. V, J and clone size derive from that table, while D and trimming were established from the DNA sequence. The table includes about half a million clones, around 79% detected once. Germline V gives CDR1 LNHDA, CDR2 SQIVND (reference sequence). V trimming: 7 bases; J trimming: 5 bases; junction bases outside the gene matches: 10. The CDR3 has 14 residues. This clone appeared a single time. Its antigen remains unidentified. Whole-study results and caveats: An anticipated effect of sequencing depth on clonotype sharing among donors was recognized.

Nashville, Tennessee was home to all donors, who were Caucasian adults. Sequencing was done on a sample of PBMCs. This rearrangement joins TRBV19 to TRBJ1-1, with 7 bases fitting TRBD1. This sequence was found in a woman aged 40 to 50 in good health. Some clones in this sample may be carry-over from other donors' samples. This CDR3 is CASNLPGGWTEAFF. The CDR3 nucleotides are TGTGCCAGTAACCTCCCAGGGGGATGGACTGAAGCTTTCTTT.